These 20 T cell receptor beta chains originate from one sample sequenced in a study of blood T cell repertoires in COVID-19. Sequencing used immunoSEQ multiplex PCR; TCRdb keeps in-frame clones, though not all of them. Among about 310,000 clones listed, around nine tenths were seen once. Sequenced sample: PBMCs or T cells enriched from blood (not recorded which). These receptors originate from a man in his sixties who had recovered from COVID-19.

The chain has TRBV30 and TRBJ1-3; a weak D match, TRBD1 (5 bases). CDR1 is GTSNPN and CDR2 is SVGIG in the germline V gene (reference sequence). This CDR3 region has 13 residues. Trimming took off 0 bases at V and 3 bases at J, with 6 bases between the two ends. The CDR3 DNA is TGTGCCTGGAGTGTACAGGTTGGAAACACCATATATTTT. This sequence encodes CAWSVQVGNTIYF.

This chain links TRBV11-2 with TRBJ2-6; the match to TRBD1 covers 7 bases. The CDR3 loop spans 18 amino acids. Germline values: CDR1 SGHAT, CDR2 FQNNGV. The trim removed 4 bases at V and 4 bases at J, leaving 13 bases unmatched. CDR3 DNA: TGTGCCAGCAGCTCACAGGCCGGGGACAGTATAGGGGCCAACGTCCTGACTTTC. Its protein product is CASSSQAGDSIGANVLTF. Supplemented by reference TRBV11-2 and TRBJ2-6, the full variable domain reads EAGVAQSPRYKIIEKRQSVAFWCNPISGHATLYWYQQILGQGPKLLIQFQNNGVVDDSQLPKDRFSAERLKGVDSTLKIQPAKLEDSAVYLCASSSQAGDSIGANVLTFGAGSRLTVL.

This clone occurred once. The rearrangement joins TRBV5-4 to TRBJ2-1; no reliable D call. Trimming cost V 4 bases and J 8 bases, with 13 bases left between them. CDR1 SGHNT and CDR2 YYREEE come from the germline V gene (reference sequence). The CDR3 totals 13 residues. CDR3 nucleotide sequence: TGTGCCAGCAGCCCGGAATGGGCCGATGAGCAGTTCTTC. Its translation: CASSPEWADEQFF. Variable domain in full (rest from reference TRBV5-4 and TRBJ2-1): ETGVTQSPTHLIKTRGQQVTLRCSSQSGHNTVSWYQQALGQGPQFIFQYYREEENGRGNFPPRFSGLQFPNYSSELNVNALELDDSALYLCASSPEWADEQFFGPGTRLTVL.

CDR3 in amino acids: CSPLRREDRGHEQYF. The CDR3 DNA sequence: TGCAGCCCCCTTCGGAGAGAGGACAGGGGACACGAGCAGTACTTC. The J gene is TRBJ2-7, the V gene TRBV29-1, with 9 nucleotides matching TRBD1. Germline V gene lookup returns CDR1 SQVTM and CDR2 ANQGSEA. The ends lost 8 bases at V and 5 bases at J; junction bases unmatched: 16. CDR3 length: 15 amino acids.

The chain employs TRBV28 and TRBJ1-1; the D is unclear. The CDR3 has 14 residues. V lost 6 bases to trimming and J lost 6 bases, with 17 bases between them. From germline, CDR1 is MDHEN and CDR2 SYDVKM. For the CDR3, the DNA is TGTGCCAGCAGCCCAGGACTGCTGGTCCCTGAAGCTTTCTTT. Translated: CASSPGLLVPEAFF.

This clone was counted only a few times. This chain uses TRBV5-1 with TRBJ2-7; TRBD2 matches at 9 bases. Germline V gene sequence: CDR1 SGHRS, CDR2 YFSETQ. V lost 2 bases and J lost 3; bases outside the gene matches: 0. The CDR3 is made up of 13 amino acids. CDR3 residues: CASSFSGSYEQYF. As DNA, the CDR3 is TGCGCCAGCAGCTTTAGCGGGAGCTACGAGCAGTACTTC.

This sequence joins TRBV7-3 and TRBJ2-2, with 9 bases lining up with TRBD1. Per germline, CDR1 SGHTA and CDR2 FQGTGA. This CDR3 comprises 16 residues. V lost 4 bases to trimming and J lost 5 bases; unmatched junction nucleotides: 8. The CDR3 coding sequence is TGTGCCAGCAGCTCCACCGGGACAGGGCTAACCGGGGAGCTGTTTTTT. It codes for CASSSTGTGLTGELFF.

The rearrangement links TRBV7-3 to TRBJ2-7, with TRBD2 identical over 11 bases. Per the germline V gene, CDR1 is SGHTA and CDR2 is FQGTGA. CDR3 length: 17 residues. The V and J ends lost 5 bases and 1 base, in that order; junction bases with no gene match: 10. The CDR3 region is CASSPQPTSGRSYEQYF. In DNA form, the CDR3 reads TGTGCCAGCAGCCCGCAACCCACTAGCGGGAGATCCTACGAGCAGTACTTC.

V usage is TRBV5-1 and J usage is TRBJ2-3; 12 positions agree with TRBD2. Germline lookup yields CDR1 SGHRS and CDR2 YFSETQ. Trimming cost V 4 bases and J 1 base; bases outside gene matches: 4. The CDR3 is 16 amino acids. CDR3: CASSIGLAGRTDTQYF. DNA for the CDR3: TGCGCCAGCAGCATCGGACTAGCGGGGCGCACAGATACGCAGTATTTT. The whole variable domain, filled in from reference TRBV5-1 and TRBJ2-3, reads KAGVTQTPRYLIKTRGQQVTLSCSPISGHRSVSWYQQTPGQGLQFLFEYFSETQRNKGNFPGRFSGRQFSNSRSEMNVSTLELGDSALYLCASSIGLAGRTDTQYFGPGTRLTVL.

The V gene is TRBV5-1, the J gene TRBJ2-2, with 8 bases identical to TRBD2. The CDR3 consists of 16 residues. V was pared by 4 bases and J by 4 bases, with 9 bases of the junction left unmatched. Germline assignment: CDR1 SGHRS and CDR2 YFSETQ. The CDR3 protein is CASSPSAGAGTGELFF. The CDR3 DNA follows: TGCGCCAGCAGCCCATCAGCGGGAGCAGGCACCGGGGAGCTGTTTTTT.

The chain joins TRBV30 to TRBJ1-1; 7 nucleotides agree with TRBD1. Germline V lookup: CDR1 GTSNPN, CDR2 SVGIG (reference sequence). J gave up 5 bases and V 1 base, and 7 bases lay outside the gene matches. The CDR3 is 14 residues long. CDR3: CAWSADRVGTEAFF. The CDR3 bases are TGTGCCTGGAGTGCAGACAGGGTAGGTACTGAAGCTTTCTTT.

Only a few counts were recorded for this clone. The chain couples TRBV29-1 to TRBJ1-1; D unclear. The ends were cut back, 7 bases at V and 6 bases at J, with 12 bases in the middle. CDR3 size: 11 residues. Germline V lookup: CDR1 SQVTM, CDR2 ANQGSEA. CDR3 sequence reads: CSARTEAEAFF. CDR3 sequence (DNA): TGCAGCGCCCGGACGGAGGCTGAAGCTTTCTTT.

The genes are TRBV7-2 and TRBJ2-7; 14 bases are a match to TRBD2. CDR3 length: 20 amino acids. The germline CDR1 and CDR2 sequences are SGHTA and FQGNSA. Germline trimming cut 0 bases from V and 3 bases from J; bases unmatched to any gene: 13. The CDR3 nucleotides are TGTGCCAGCAGCTTAGCCCTCGCACGGGGACTAGCGGGAGAAATCTACGAGCAGTACTTC. Protein product: CASSLALARGLAGEIYEQYF.

This chain uses TRBV24-1 with TRBJ2-5, with D hard to call. Germline V gives CDR1 KGHDR, CDR2 SFDVKD. Trimming took 7 bases from V and 1 from J, leaving 9 bases between them. CDR3 length: 13 residues. This CDR3 is CATSDGPQETQYF. CDR3 coding DNA: TGTGCCACCAGCGATGGGCCCCAAGAGACCCAGTACTTC.

J is TRBJ2-2 and V is TRBV5-8; 15 bases line up with TRBD2. Germline V CDR1 and CDR2: SGHTS, YDEGEE. The junction had 9 bases not matched to a gene; V was cut back by 4 bases and J by 8 bases. The CDR3 extends over 17 amino acids. The CDR3 loop reads CASSPRTSGRARGELFF. The CDR3 coding sequence is TGTGCCAGCAGCCCTCGGACTAGCGGGAGGGCCCGTGGGGAGCTGTTTTTT.

The chain joins TRBV9 to TRBJ2-3; possibly TRBD1 for D (6 bases). The CDR3 is 16 amino acids. V was pared by 3 bases and J by 2 bases, with 16 bases between. The germline V gene has CDR1 SGDLS and CDR2 YYNGEE. CDR3 DNA: TGTGCCAGCAGCGGACGCTCGACAGGAACCACAGATACGCAGTATTTT. Its translation is CASSGRSTGTTDTQYF.

This rearrangement joins TRBV5-1 to TRBJ2-1, with 9 bases that match TRBD1. Germline lookup yields CDR1 SGHRS and CDR2 YFSETQ. This CDR3 is 15 amino acids long. The V and J ends lost 0 bases and 5 bases, in that order; junction bases with no gene match: 3. DNA for the CDR3: TGCGCCAGCAGCTTGGTACAGGGGGCAAACAATGAGCAGTTCTTC. The encoded protein is CASSLVQGANNEQFF.

The chain uses TRBV19 and TRBJ2-3, with D possibly TRBD1 on 5 matching bases. This CDR3 is 14 amino acids long. With 5 bases removed from V and 0 bases from J, the gap between germline ends came to 9 bases. Germline V gene sequence: CDR1 LNHDA, CDR2 SQIVND (reference sequence). The CDR3 sequence is CASSPRASTDTQYF. Written as DNA, the CDR3 is TGTGCCAGTAGTCCCAGGGCCAGCACAGATACGCAGTATTTT.

Concerning this clone itself: At the DNA level, this CDR3 is encoded by other sequences in the same sample as well. The rearrangement joins TRBV2 to TRBJ1-5; 9 positions agree with TRBD1. The CDR3 is made up of 14 amino acids. V lost 4 bases to trimming and J lost 7 bases; unmatched junction nucleotides: 5. Germline V gene lookup returns CDR1 SNHLY and CDR2 FYNNEI. CDR3 residues: CASSGTGESQPQHF. In DNA form, the CDR3 reads TGTGCCAGCAGTGGGACAGGGGAAAGCCAGCCCCAGCATTTT.

The chain recombines TRBV7-2 with TRBJ2-7, with 10 bases that match TRBD2. The V gene's germline CDR1 is SGHTA and CDR2 FQGNSA. CDR3 length equals 12 residues. The trim removed 4 bases at V and 9 bases at J, leaving 3 bases unmatched. As DNA, the CDR3 is TGTGCCAGCAGCTCCCTAGCGGGAGTGCAGTACTTC. Translating it yields CASSSLAGVQYF. Full variable domain (outside the CDR3, taken from reference TRBV7-2 and TRBJ2-7): GAGVSQSPSNKVTEKGKDVELRCDPISGHTALYWYRQSLGQGLEFLIYFQGNSAPDKSGLPSDRFSAERTGGSVSTLTIQRTQQEDSAVYLCASSSLAGVQYFGPGTRLTVT.